Listed below are T cell receptor beta chains from one sample, sequenced in a study of response to subunit inactivated influenza vaccine. From the RT-PCR reads, TCRdb called clonotypes with MiXCR, one entry per CDR3 protein. The sample yields about 780,000 distinct CDR3 sequences, about 18% seen once. Material: PBMCs from blood, obtained about 5 days after vaccination. The receptors were sampled from a middle-aged man who received an inactivated influenza vaccine. The CDR3 runs from the conserved cysteine through the conserved F or W. A D gene is named only where the DNA matches it firmly. Rows give clone size only sometimes, using once, few, many, or a class for an expanded clone.

d_gene	abundance	v_gene	j_gene	CDR3aa	CDR3nt
TRBD1	few	TRBV10-3	TRBJ2-5	CAIGPPVGTGDQETQYF	TGTGCCATCGGCCCCCCGGTTGGGACAGGGGACCAAGAGACCCAGTACTTC
TRBD2	NA	TRBV20-1	TRBJ2-1	CSATQKLAGGYNEQFF	TGCAGTGCTACCCAAAAACTAGCGGGAGGATACAATGAGCAGTTCTTC
NA	NA	TRBV5-1	TRBJ2-5	CASRLEPVQETQYF	TGCGCCAGCAGGCTCGAGCCCGTCCAAGAGACCCAGTACTTC
TRBD1	NA	TRBV7-6	TRBJ2-5	CASSQGTGVQETQYF	TGTGCCAGCAGCCAGGGGACAGGGGTCCAAGAGACCCAGTACTTC
NA	few	TRBV20-1	TRBJ2-7	CSARDVSYEQYF	TGCAGTGCTAGAGATGTCAGTTACGAGCAGTACTTC
NA	NA	TRBV27	TRBJ1-5	CASSPRQSSRPQHF	TGTGCCAGCAGTCCCCGACAGTCTTCACGGCCCCAGCATTTT
TRBD2	few	TRBV5-6	TRBJ2-5	CASSLETSPKTQYF	TGTGCCAGCAGCTTGGAGACTAGCCCAAAGACCCAGTACTTC
NA	few	TRBV28	TRBJ2-1	CASTSASYNEQFF	TGTGCCAGCACCTCAGCCTCCTACAATGAGCAGTTCTTC
NA	NA	TRBV29-1	TRBJ1-1	CSVEAPDTEAFF	TGCAGCGTTGAAGCCCCAGACACTGAAGCTTTCTTT
NA	few	TRBV18	TRBJ2-4	CASSPPDSLAKNIQYF	TGTGCCAGCTCACCGCCCGACAGTCTAGCCAAAAACATTCAGTACTTC
NA	many	TRBV28	TRBJ1-5	CASSSGSSNQPQHF	TGTGCCAGCAGTTCAGGGTCCAGCAATCAGCCCCAGCATTTT
NA	NA	TRBV4-3	TRBJ2-6	CASSQVYRASGANVLTF	TGCGCCAGCAGCCAGGTTTACAGGGCTTCTGGGGCCAACGTCCTGACTTTC
TRBD1	few	TRBV5-6	TRBJ1-4	CASSSRTGVIEKLFF	TGTGCCAGCAGCTCGCGGACAGGGGTTATTGAAAAACTGTTTTTT
TRBD2	NA	TRBV5-1	TRBJ2-1	CASSLELAVNEQFF	TGCGCCAGCAGCTTGGAACTAGCGGTCAATGAGCAGTTCTTC
TRBD2	NA	TRBV11-1	TRBJ2-4	CASSLYRASGSSAKNIQYF	TGTGCCAGCAGCTTATATAGGGCTAGCGGGAGCTCAGCCAAAAACATTCAGTACTTC
NA	NA	TRBV10-3	TRBJ1-1	CATRQGNTEAFF	TGTGCCACGCGCCAGGGAAACACTGAAGCTTTCTTT
NA	once	TRBV25-1	TRBJ1-5	CASSEGGSQPQHF	TGTGCCAGCAGTGAAGGGGGAAGCCAGCCCCAGCATTTT
TRBD2	NA	TRBV20-1	TRBJ2-7	CSAGGLAGIEQYF	TGCAGTGCTGGGGGACTAGCGGGGATCGAGCAGTACTTC
NA	NA	TRBV20-1	TRBJ2-7	CSARGDWSYEQYF	TGCAGTGCTAGAGGGGACTGGTCCTACGAGCAGTACTTC
TRBD1	NA	TRBV5-1	TRBJ2-7	CASSLVSGGEQYF	TGCGCCAGCAGCTTGGTCTCAGGGGGCGAGCAGTACTTC
TRBD1	many	TRBV7-3	TRBJ2-3	CASSRTGGFADTQYF	TGTGCCAGCAGCCGGACAGGGGGTTTCGCAGATACGCAGTATTTT
NA	few	TRBV4-3	TRBJ2-3	CASSQDLGGTQYF	TGCGCCAGCAGCCAAGATTTGGGAGGTACGCAGTATTTT
TRBD1	few	TRBV20-1	TRBJ1-2	CSARGTGGFNYGYTF	TGCAGTGCTAGAGGGACAGGGGGATTTAACTATGGCTACACCTTC
NA	NA	TRBV7-2	TRBJ2-2	CASSTDTHTGELFF	TGTGCCAGCAGCACAGACACGCACACCGGGGAGCTGTTTTTT
NA	many	TRBV12-3/TRBV12-4	TRBJ2-2	CASSPVSGGPGELFF	TGTGCCAGCAGCCCCGTTTCGGGTGGACCCGGGGAGCTGTTTTTT
TRBD1	NA	TRBV6-1	TRBJ1-1	CASTTTQGTEAFF	TGTGCCAGCACCACGACACAGGGGACTGAAGCTTTCTTT
NA	many	TRBV12-3/TRBV12-4	TRBJ1-1	CASSLGGGSTEAFF	TGTGCCAGCAGTTTGGGGGGGGGATCCACTGAAGCTTTCTTT
NA	NA	TRBV20-1	TRBJ2-7	CSARDRGGYEQYF	TGCAGTGCTAGAGACAGGGGGGGGTACGAGCAGTACTTC
TRBD1	few	TRBV7-2	TRBJ2-5	CASSIQKGQGAETQYF	TGTGCCAGCAGCATACAAAAAGGACAGGGGGCCGAGACCCAGTACTTC
NA	many	TRBV12-3/TRBV12-4	TRBJ2-3	CASSFSPDTQYF	TGTGCCAGCAGTTTTTCCCCAGATACGCAGTATTTT
NA	NA	TRBV12-3/TRBV12-4	TRBJ2-5	CASSLSGARETQYF	TGTGCCAGCAGTTTGTCGGGGGCGAGGGAGACCCAGTACTTC
TRBD2	NA	TRBV7-9	TRBJ2-7	CASSPGTSGSAYEQYF	TGTGCCAGCAGCCCGGGGACTAGCGGGAGCGCCTACGAGCAGTACTTC
TRBD1	few	TRBV15	TRBJ2-1	CATSRGQGARYNEQFF	TGTGCCACCAGCAGGGGACAGGGGGCTAGGTACAATGAGCAGTTCTTC
NA	NA	TRBV29-1	TRBJ1-1	CSVEDPARGDTEAFF	TGCAGCGTTGAAGACCCGGCGAGGGGGGACACTGAAGCTTTCTTT
NA	few	TRBV4-3	TRBJ2-2	CASSQASSSTGNTGELFF	TGCGCCAGCAGCCAAGCGAGTTCATCTACGGGGAACACCGGGGAGCTGTTTTTT